Following are 9 T cell receptor beta chains from one sample sequenced in a study of blood T cell repertoires in COVID-19. Using immunoSEQ multiplex PCR, the repertoire was profiled, and TCRdb retains in-frame clones only, with some absent. This sample yields fewer than 450,000 clones, of which about nine tenths are seen a single time; about 6.3% belongs to the top ten. Sequenced material: peripheral blood. The receptors here all came from a woman in her forties or fifties with COVID-19, enrolled during active disease.

This clone was picked up one time. V is TRBV7-2 and J is TRBJ2-1; TRBD2 matches 11 bases. After removal of 1 base from V and 7 bases from J, the junction contained 9 bases not matched to a gene. Per germline, CDR1 SGHTA and CDR2 FQGNSA. The CDR3 length is 17 residues. The CDR3, as DNA: TGTGCCAGCAGCTTAGGGACTAGCGGGTCTCGACTTAATGAGCAGTTCTTC. Translation gives CASSLGTSGSRLNEQFF.

The chain recombines TRBV6-5 with TRBJ2-1; D possibly corresponds to TRBD2 (5 bases). This CDR3 contains 12 residues. Germline V gene data show CDR1 as MNHEY and CDR2 as SVGAGI. Trimming took 2 bases from V and 9 from J, leaving 8 bases between them. CDR3 sequence: CASSYTSGEQFF. The CDR3 nucleotides are TGTGCCAGCAGTTACACTAGTGGTGAGCAGTTCTTC.

This chain joins TRBV18 and TRBJ1-4, with a weak D call TRBD1 (6 bases). Per germline, CDR1 KGHSH and CDR2 LQKENI. V dropped 0 bases and J dropped 8 bases, with 13 bases sitting between them. This CDR3 is built from 15 residues. CDR3 in DNA: TGTGCCAGCTCACCACCGGGGGCATGGTCAGAAAAACTGTTTTTT. Protein product: CASSPPGAWSEKLFF.

The chain is built from TRBV3-1 (or the pseudogene TRBV3-2) and TRBJ2-2, with D unresolved. The V gene's germline CDR1 is LGHDT and CDR2 YNNKEL (reference sequence). V was clipped by 0 bases and J by 4 bases, with 3 bases between them. This CDR3 has 13 amino acids. In DNA, the CDR3 is TGTGCCAGCAGCCAAGACCTCACCGGGGAGCTGTTTTTT. It yields the protein CASSQDLTGELFF.

The V gene is TRBV7-6, the J gene TRBJ2-3; 7 nucleotides match TRBD1. The CDR3 loop spans 13 amino acids. Germline V gives CDR1 SGHVS, CDR2 FNYEAQ. With 3 bases clipped from V and 5 bases from J, the junction kept 2 bases outside the gene matches. The CDR3 is CASSFNRGDTQYF. In nucleotides, the CDR3 is TGTGCCAGCAGCTTCAACAGGGGAGATACGCAGTATTTT. Drawing the rest from reference TRBV7-6 and TRBJ2-3, the complete variable domain is GAGVSQSPRYKVTKRGQDVALRCDPISGHVSLYWYRQALGQGPEFLTYFNYEAQQDKSGLPNDRFSAERPEGSISTLTIQRTEQRDSAMYRCASSFNRGDTQYFGPGTRLTVL.

This clone appeared a few times. The chain couples TRBV19 to TRBJ1-2; 9 nucleotides match TRBD1. The CDR3 runs to 16 residues. The V gene end was trimmed by 3 bases and the J gene end by 3 bases; junction bases not matched to a gene: 8. Looked up from germline, CDR1 is LNHDA and CDR2 is SQIVND (reference sequence). CDR3 DNA sequence: TGTGCCAGTAGTATCCCCGGGACAGGGACGTACTATGGCTACACCTTC. Its protein is CASSIPGTGTYYGYTF.

The CDR3 is CASSQSVHRDRGNTEAFF. Written as DNA, the CDR3 is TGCGCCAGCAGTCAATCGGTCCACCGGGACAGGGGGAACACTGAAGCTTTCTTT. This chain connects TRBV23-1 to TRBJ1-1, with 10 bases identical to TRBD1. TRBV23-1 is labeled an ORF, and its function is uncertain. Unmatched junction bases numbered 8, after V lost 0 bases and J lost 1 base. The CDR3 covers 18 residues.

This sequence joins TRBV9 and TRBJ2-6; 10 positions match TRBD1. Trimming at V came to 4 bases and at J to 0 bases, leaving 10 bases not matched to a gene. CDR3 length equals 19 residues. Germline assignment: CDR1 SGDLS and CDR2 YYNGEE. Here the CDR3 reads CASSSRPTGGNSGANVLTF. Here the CDR3 DNA reads TGTGCCAGCAGCTCCCGACCGACAGGGGGCAACTCTGGGGCCAACGTCCTGACTTTC.

This clone was counted a single time. The chain recombines TRBV19 with TRBJ1-2, with D perhaps matching TRBD1 (6 bases). This CDR3 contains 14 residues. The V gene lost 1 base and the J gene lost 2 bases, with 8 bases spanning the gap. Germline V gives CDR1 LNHDA, CDR2 SQIVND (reference sequence). The CDR3 protein is CASSIGGTNYGYTF. CDR3 coding DNA: TGTGCCAGTAGTATAGGAGGGACAAACTATGGCTACACCTTC.